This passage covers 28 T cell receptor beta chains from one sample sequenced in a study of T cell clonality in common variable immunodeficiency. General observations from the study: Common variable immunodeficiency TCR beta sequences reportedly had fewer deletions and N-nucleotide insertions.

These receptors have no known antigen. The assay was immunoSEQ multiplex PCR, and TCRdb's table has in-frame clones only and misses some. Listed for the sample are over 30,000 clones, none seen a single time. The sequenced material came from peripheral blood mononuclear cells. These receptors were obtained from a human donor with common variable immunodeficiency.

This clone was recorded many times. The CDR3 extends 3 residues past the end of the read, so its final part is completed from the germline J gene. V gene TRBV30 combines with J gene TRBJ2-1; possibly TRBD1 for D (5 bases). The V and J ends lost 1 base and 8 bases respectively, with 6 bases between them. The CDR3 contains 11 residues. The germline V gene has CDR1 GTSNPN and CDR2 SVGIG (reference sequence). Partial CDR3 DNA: TGTGCCTGGAGTGAGGGGTATGAG. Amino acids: CAWSEGYE. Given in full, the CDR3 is CAWSEGYEQFF.

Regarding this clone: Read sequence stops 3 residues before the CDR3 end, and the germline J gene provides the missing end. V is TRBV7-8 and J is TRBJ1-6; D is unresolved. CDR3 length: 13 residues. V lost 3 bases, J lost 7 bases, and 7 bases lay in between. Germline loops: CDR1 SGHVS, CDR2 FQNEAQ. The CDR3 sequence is CASSLPGNSPLHF. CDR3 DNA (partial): TGTGCCAGCAGCTTGCCCGGGAATTCACCC. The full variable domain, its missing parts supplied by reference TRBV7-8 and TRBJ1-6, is GAGVSQSPRYKVAKRGQDVALRCDPISGHVSLFWYQQALGQGPEFLTYFQNEAQLDKSGLPSDRFFAERPEGSVSTLKIQRTQQEDSAVYLCASSLPGNSPLHFGNGTRLTVT.

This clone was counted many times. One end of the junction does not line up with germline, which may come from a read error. The CDR3 bases that were read are TGCGCCAGCAGCCGGGAAGCAGGGGGGACCGGCTATGGC. Translation gives CASSREAGGTGYG. The full CDR3 reads CASSREAGGTGYGYTF. The chain recombines TRBV4-2 with TRBJ1-2; 7 bases line up with TRBD1. The missing CDR3 end, 3 residues past where the read stops, is filled in from the germline J gene. There are 16 residues in the CDR3. Looked up from germline, CDR1 is LGHNA and CDR2 is YNFKEQ.

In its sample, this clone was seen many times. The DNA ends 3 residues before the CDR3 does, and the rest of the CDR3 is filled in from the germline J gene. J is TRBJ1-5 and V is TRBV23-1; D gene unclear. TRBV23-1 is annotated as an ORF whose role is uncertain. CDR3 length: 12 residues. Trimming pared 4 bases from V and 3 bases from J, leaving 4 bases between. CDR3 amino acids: CASSPHNQPQHF. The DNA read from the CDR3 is TGCGCCAGCAGTCCCCACAATCAGCCC.

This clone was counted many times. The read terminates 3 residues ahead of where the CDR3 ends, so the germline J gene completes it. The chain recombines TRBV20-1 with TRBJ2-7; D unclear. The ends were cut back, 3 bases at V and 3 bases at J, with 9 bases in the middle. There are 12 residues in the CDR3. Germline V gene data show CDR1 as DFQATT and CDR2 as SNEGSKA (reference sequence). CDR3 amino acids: CSASNIDYEQYF. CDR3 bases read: TGCAGTGCTAGTAACATCGACTACGAG.

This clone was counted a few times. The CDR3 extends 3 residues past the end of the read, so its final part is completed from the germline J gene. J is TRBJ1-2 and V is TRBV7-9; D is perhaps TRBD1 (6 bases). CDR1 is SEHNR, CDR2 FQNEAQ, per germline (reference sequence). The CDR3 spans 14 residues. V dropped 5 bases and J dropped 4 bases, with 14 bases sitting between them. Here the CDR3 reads CASSPDRWGYGYTF. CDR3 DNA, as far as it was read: TGTGCCAGCAGCCCCGACAGGTGGGGCTATGGC.

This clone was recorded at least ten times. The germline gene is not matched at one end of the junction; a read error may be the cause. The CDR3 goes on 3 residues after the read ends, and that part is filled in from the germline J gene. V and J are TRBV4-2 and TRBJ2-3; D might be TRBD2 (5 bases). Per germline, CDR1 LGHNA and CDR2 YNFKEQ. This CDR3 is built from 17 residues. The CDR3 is CASSQSLGGPYTDTQYF. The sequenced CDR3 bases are TGCGCCAGCAGCCAGAGCCTTGGCGGGCCCTACACAGATACG.

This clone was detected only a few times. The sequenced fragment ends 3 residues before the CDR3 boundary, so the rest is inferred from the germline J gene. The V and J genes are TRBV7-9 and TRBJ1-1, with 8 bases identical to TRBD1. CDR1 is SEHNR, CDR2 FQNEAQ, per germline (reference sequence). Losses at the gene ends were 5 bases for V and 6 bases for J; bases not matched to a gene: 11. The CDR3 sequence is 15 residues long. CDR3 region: CASSARTGSGAEAFF. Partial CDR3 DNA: TGTGCCAGCAGCGCCCGGACAGGGTCCGGAGCTGAA.

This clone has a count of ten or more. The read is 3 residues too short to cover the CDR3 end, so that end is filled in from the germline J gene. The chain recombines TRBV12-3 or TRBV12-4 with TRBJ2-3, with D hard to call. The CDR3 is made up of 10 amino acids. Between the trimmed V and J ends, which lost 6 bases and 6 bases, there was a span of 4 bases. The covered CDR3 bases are TGTGCCAGCAGCATTGATACG. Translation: CASSIDT. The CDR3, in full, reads CASSIDTQYF.

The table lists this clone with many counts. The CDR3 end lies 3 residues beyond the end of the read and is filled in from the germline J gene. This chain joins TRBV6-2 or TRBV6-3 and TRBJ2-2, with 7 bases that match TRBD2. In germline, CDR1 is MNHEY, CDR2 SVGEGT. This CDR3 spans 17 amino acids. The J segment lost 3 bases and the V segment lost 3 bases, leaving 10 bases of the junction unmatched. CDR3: CASSYRRRERDTGELFF. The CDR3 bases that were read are TGTGCCAGCAGTTATCGACGGCGGGAGCGGGACACCGGGGAG.

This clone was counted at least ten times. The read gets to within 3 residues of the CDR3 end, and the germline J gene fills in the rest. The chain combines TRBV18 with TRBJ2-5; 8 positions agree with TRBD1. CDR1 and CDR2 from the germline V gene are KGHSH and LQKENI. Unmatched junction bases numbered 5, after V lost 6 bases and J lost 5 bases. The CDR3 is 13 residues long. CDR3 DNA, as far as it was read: TGTGCCAGCTCCCAGGGGGCGAGGGAGACC. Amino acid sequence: CASSQGARET. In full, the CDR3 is CASSQGARETQYF.

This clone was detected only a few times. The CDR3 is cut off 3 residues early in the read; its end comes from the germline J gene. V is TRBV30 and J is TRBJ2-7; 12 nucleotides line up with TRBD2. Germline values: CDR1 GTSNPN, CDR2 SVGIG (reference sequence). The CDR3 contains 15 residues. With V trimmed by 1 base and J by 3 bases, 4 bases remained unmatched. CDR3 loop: CAWSEGLAGVYEQYF. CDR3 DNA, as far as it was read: TGTGCCTGGAGTGAGGGACTAGCGGGTGTCTACGAG. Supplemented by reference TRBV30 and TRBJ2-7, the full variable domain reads SQTIHQWPATLVQPVGSPLSLECTVEGTSNPNLYWYRQAAGRGLQLLFYSVGIGQISSEVPQNLSASRPQDRQFILSSKKLLLSDSGFYLCAWSEGLAGVYEQYFGPGTRLTVT.

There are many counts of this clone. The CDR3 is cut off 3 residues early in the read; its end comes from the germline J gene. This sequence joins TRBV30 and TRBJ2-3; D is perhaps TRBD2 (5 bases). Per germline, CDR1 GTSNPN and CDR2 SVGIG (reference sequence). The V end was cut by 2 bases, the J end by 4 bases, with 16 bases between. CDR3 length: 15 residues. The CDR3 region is CAWSQYKRPADTQYF. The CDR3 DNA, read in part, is TGTGCCTGGAGTCAGTATAAGCGGCCCGCAGATACG.

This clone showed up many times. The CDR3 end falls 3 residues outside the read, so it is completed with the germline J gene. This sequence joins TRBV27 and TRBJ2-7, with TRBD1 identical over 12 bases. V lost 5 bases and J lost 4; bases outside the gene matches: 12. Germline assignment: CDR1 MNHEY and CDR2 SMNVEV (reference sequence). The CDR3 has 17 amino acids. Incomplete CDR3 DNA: TGTGCCAGCAGTAGAAACCCCCGGGACAGGGGGCCTTACGAG. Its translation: CASSRNPRDRGPYE. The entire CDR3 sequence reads CASSRNPRDRGPYEQYF.

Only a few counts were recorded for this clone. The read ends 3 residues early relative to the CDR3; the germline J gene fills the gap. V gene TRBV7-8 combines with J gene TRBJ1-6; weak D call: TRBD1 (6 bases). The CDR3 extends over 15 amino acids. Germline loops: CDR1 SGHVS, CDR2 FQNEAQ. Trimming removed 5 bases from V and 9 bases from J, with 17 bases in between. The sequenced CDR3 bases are TGTGCCAGCAGCGATCGACAGGAGGTGGCTTCACCC. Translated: CASSDRQEVASP. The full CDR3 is CASSDRQEVASPLHF.

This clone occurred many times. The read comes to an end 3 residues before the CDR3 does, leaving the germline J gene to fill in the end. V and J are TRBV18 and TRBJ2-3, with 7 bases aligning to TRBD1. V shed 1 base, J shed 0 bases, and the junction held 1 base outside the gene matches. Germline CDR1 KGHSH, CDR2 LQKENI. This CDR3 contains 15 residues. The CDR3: CASSPQQGSTDTQYF. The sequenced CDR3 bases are TGTGCCAGCTCACCACAACAGGGGAGCACAGATACG.

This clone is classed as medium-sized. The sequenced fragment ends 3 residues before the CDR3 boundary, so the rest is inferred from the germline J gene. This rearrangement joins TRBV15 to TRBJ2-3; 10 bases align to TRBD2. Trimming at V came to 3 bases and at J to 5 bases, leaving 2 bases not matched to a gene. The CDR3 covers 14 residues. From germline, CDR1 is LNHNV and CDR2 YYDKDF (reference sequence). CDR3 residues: CATSSTSGIDTQYF. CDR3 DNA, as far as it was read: TGTGCCACCAGCAGTACTAGCGGGATAGATACG.

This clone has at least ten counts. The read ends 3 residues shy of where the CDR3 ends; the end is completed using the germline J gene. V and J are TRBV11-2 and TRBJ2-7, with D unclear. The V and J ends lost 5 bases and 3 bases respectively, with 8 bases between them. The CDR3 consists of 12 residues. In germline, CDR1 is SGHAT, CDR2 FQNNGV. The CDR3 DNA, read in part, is TGTGCCAGCAGCGTAGCCGGCTACGAG. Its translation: CASSVAGYE. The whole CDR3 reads CASSVAGYEQYF. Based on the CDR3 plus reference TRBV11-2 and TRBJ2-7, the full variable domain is EAGVAQSPRYKIIEKRQSVAFWCNPISGHATLYWYQQILGQGPKLLIQFQNNGVVDDSQLPKDRFSAERLKGVDSTLKIQPAKLEDSAVYLCASSVAGYEQYFGPGTRLTVT.

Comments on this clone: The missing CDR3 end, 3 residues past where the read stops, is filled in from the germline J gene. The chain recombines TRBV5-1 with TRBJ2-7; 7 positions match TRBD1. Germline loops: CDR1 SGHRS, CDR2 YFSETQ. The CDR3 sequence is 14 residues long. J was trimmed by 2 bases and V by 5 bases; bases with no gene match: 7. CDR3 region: CASSYKTGTYEQYF. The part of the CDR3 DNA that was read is TGCGCCAGCAGTTACAAGACAGGGACCTACGAG. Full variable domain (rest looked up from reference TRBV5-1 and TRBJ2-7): KAGVTQTPRYLIKTRGQQVTLSCSPISGHRSVSWYQQTPGQGLQFLFEYFSETQRNKGNFPGRFSGRQFSNSRSEMNVSTLELGDSALYLCASSYKTGTYEQYFGPGTRLTVT.

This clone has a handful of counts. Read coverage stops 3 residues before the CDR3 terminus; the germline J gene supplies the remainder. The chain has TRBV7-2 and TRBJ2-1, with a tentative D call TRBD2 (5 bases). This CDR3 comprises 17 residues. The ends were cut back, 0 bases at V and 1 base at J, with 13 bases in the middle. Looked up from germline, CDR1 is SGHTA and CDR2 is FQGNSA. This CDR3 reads CASSLAYSSASYNEQFF. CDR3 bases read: TGTGCCAGCAGCTTAGCTTACAGTAGCGCGTCCTACAATGAG.

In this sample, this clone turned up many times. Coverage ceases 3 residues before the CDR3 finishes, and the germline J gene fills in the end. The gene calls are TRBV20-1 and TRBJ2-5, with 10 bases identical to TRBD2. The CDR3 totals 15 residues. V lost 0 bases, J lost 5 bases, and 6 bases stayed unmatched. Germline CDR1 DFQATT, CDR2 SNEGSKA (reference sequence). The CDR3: CSARDLAGAEETQYF. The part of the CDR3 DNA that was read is TGCAGTGCTAGAGATCTAGCGGGAGCGGAGGAGACC.

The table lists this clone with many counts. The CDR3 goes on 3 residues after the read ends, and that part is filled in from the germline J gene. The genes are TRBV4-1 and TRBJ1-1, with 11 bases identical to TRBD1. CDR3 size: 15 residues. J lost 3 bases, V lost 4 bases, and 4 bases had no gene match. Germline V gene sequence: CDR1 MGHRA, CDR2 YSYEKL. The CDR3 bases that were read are TGCGCCAGCAGCCCGGGACAGGGGGTATACACTGAA. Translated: CASSPGQGVYTE. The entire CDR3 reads CASSPGQGVYTEAFF.

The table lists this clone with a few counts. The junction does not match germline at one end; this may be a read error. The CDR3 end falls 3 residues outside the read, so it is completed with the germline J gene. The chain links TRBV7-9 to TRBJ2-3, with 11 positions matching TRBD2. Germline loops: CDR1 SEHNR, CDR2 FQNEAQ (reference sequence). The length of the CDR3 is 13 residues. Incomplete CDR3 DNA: TGTTCCAGTAGCGGGGGGGGACGAGATACG. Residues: CSSSGGGRDT. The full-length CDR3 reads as CSSSGGGRDTQYF.

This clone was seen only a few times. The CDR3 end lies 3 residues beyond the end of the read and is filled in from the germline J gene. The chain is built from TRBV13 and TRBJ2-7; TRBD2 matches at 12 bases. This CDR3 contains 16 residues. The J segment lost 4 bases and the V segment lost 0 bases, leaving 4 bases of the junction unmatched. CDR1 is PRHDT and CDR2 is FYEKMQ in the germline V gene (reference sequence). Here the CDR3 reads CASSLGTSGSGYEQYF. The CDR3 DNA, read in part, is TGTGCCAGCAGCTTAGGGACTAGCGGGAGTGGGTACGAG.

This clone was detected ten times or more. Partial CDR3 DNA: TGTGCCAGCAGATTAACCGGCACTGAA. Translated: CASRLTGTE. Given in full, the CDR3 is CASRLTGTEAFF. This chain joins TRBV7-9 and TRBJ1-1, with no clear D. From the germline J gene comes the end of the CDR3, since the read stops 3 residues before it. Trimming pared 6 bases from V and 4 bases from J, leaving 9 bases between. This CDR3 has 12 residues. Germline lookup yields CDR1 SEHNR and CDR2 FQNEAQ (reference sequence).

The CDR3 is CAISESNIKETQYF. CDR3 bases read: TGTGCCATCAGTGAGTCGAACATAAAAGAGACC. The rearrangement uses TRBV10-3 and TRBJ2-5; no definite D call. Coverage ceases 3 residues before the CDR3 finishes, and the germline J gene fills in the end. CDR1 is ENHRY and CDR2 is SYGVKD in the germline V gene. The CDR3 loop spans 14 amino acids. The ends were cut back, 0 bases at V and 3 bases at J, with 8 bases in the middle.

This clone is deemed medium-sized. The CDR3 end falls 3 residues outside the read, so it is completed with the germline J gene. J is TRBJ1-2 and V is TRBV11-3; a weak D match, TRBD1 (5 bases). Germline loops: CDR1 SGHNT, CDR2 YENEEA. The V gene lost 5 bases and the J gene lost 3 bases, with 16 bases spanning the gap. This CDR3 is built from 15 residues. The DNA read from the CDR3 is TGTGCCAGCAGCCAGTCCCCCGCGGGGGACTATGGC. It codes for CASSQSPAGDYG. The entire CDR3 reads CASSQSPAGDYGYTF.

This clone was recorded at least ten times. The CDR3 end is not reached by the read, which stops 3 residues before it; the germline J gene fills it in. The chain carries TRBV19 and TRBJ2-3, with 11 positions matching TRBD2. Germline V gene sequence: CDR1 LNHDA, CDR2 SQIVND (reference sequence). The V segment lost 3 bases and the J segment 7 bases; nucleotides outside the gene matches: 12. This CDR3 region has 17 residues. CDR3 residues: CASSISPTSGSRNTQYF. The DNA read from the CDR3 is TGTGCCAGTAGTATTAGCCCCACTAGCGGGAGCAGGAATACG.